This T cell receptor (beta chain) is drawn from a study of T cell responses to AZD1222 COVID-19 vaccine. Broader study findings: Sampling that yielded the repertoires occurred only after the peak T cell response.

Concerning this clone itself: What it recognizes is unknown.

The protocol was immunoSEQ multiplex PCR, while the TCRdb copy is restricted to in-frame clones and leaves out a portion. The table has about 140,000 clones, about 89% seen once; the top ten hold approximately 4.5%. Germline CDR1 is MNHNY and CDR2 is SVGAGI (reference sequence). Trimming shortened V by 2 bases and J by 7 bases, and 17 bases separated the two germline ends. The CDR3 length is 15 residues. The TCR originated in an adult in good health. Sequencing was performed on peripheral blood, taken on day 0 of AZD1222 vaccination. The V gene is TRBV6-6, the J gene TRBJ1-1; no clear D. The CDR3 spells CASSYPSSSGLEAFF. CDR3 sequence (DNA): TGTGCCAGCAGTTACCCGAGTTCCAGCGGGCTTGAAGCTTTCTTT.